This TCR beta chain originates from a study of blood T cell repertoires in COVID-19. Study-wide context: PBMCs, B-cell-depleted T cells, or T cells were the source of the cDNA or gDNA that made up the material.

The CDR3 is 13 residues long. The V end was cut by 3 bases, the J end by 5 bases, with 10 bases between. The germline gives CDR1 KGHSH, CDR2 LQKENI. Per the original methods: Reference gene primer amplification yielded estimated nucleated cell counts. Profiled with immunoSEQ multiplex PCR; TCRdb holds only in-frame clones, not every one. V and J calls and clone size are given by that table; D and trimming were obtained from the DNA. The table has approximately 350,000 clones, about 90% seen once. The TCR sequence derives from a woman in her late teens or twenties who had recovered from COVID-19. Input material: peripheral blood. The chain combines TRBV18 with TRBJ2-5, with a possible D match to TRBD1 (5 bases). CDR3 in DNA: TGTGCCAGCTCACCCAGGGTCGGGGAGACCCAGTACTTC. Its translation: CASSPRVGETQYF. Full variable domain (rest looked up from reference TRBV18 and TRBJ2-5): NAGVMQNPRHLVRRRGQEARLRCSPMKGHSHVYWYRQLPEEGLKFMVYLQKENIIDESGMPKERFSAEFPKEGPSILRIQQVVRGDSAAYFCASSPRVGETQYFGPGTRLLVL.